This TCR beta chain was found in a study of CD8 T cells in ankylosing spondylitis. Points on this clonotype: The antigen is not known.

Points from the study as a whole: The authors reported significant enrichment of disease-linked clones in matched ankylosing spondylitis synovial fluid. Both synovial fluid and blood in reactive arthritis had previously been reported to carry some motif variants. Made up of 7 to 9 highly homologous variants, a TCR beta motif appeared characteristic of ankylosing spondylitis blood.

One entry per CDR3 protein results from TCRdb running MiXCR on the 5' RACE reads. The sample yields more than 650,000 distinct CDR3 sequences, approximately 10% seen once. The sequenced sample consisted of blood, either unsorted or a sorted T cell fraction (not recorded which). This sequence originates from a male donor with ankylosing spondylitis.

This chain's CDR3 is CSARDAQAIYYGYTF. As DNA, the CDR3 is TGCAGTGCTAGAGATGCACAGGCCATCTACTATGGCTACACCTTC. V and J are TRBV20-1 and TRBJ1-2, with D possibly being TRBD1 (5 bases). V was clipped by 0 bases and J by 3 bases, with 14 bases between them. Germline CDR1 is DFQATT and CDR2 is SNEGSKA (reference sequence). CDR3 length: 15 residues.